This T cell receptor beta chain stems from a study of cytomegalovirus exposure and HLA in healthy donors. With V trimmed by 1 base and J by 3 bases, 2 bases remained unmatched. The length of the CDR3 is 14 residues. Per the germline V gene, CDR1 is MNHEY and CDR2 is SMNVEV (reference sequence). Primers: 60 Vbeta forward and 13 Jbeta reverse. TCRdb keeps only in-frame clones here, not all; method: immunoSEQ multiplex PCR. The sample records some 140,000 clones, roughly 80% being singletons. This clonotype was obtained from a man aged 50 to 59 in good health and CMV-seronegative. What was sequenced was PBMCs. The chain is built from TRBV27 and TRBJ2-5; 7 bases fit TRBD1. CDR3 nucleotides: TGTGCCAGCAGTTTATTGGACAGGAAAGAGACCCAGTACTTC. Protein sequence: CASSLLDRKETQYF.